Listed here are 8 T cell receptor beta chains from one sample, sequenced in a study of cytomegalovirus exposure and HLA in healthy donors. A multiplex PCR was run with 60 Vbeta primers and 13 Jbeta primers. Sequencing was performed with immunoSEQ multiplex PCR; in TCRdb, only in-frame clones are kept and a portion is missing. The sample has about 190,000 clones, about 85% seen once. Material: PBMCs. The receptors come from a boy aged 2 to 9 in good health and CMV-seronegative.

V gene TRBV28 combines with J gene TRBJ2-2; possibly TRBD2 for D (6 bases). The CDR3 loop spans 14 amino acids. Trimming cost V 6 bases and J 4 bases, with 12 bases left between them. Looked up from germline, CDR1 is MDHEN and CDR2 is SYDVKM. CDR3: CASSPNGGTGELFF. The DNA of the CDR3 is TGTGCCAGCAGCCCAAACGGGGGCACCGGGGAGCTGTTTTTT. Using reference TRBV28 and TRBJ2-2 for the parts outside the CDR3, the full variable domain is DVKVTQSSRYLVKRTGEKVFLECVQDMDHENMFWYRQDPGLGLRLIYFSYDVKMKEKGDIPEGYSVSREKKERFSLILESASTNQTSMYLCASSPNGGTGELFFGEGSRLTVL.

This clone was detected once. The gene calls are TRBV7-8 and TRBJ2-5, with a tentative D call TRBD2 (6 bases). V shed 4 bases and J shed 1 base, with 13 bases lying between them. CDR1 is SGHVS, CDR2 FQNEAQ, per germline. The CDR3 contains 15 residues. This chain's CDR3 is CASSSPGASQETQYF. CDR3 nucleotides: TGTGCCAGCAGCTCCCCGGGAGCCTCCCAAGAGACCCAGTACTTC.

The V gene is TRBV13, the J gene TRBJ2-5; D is unresolved. Germline CDR1 is PRHDT and CDR2 is FYEKMQ (reference sequence). Between the trimmed V and J ends, which lost 1 base and 5 bases, there was a span of 5 bases. The CDR3 is 12 amino acids. CDR3 sequence: CASSLALETQYF. The CDR3 DNA follows: TGTGCCAGCAGCTTAGCTCTTGAGACCCAGTACTTC.

V is TRBV29-1 and J is TRBJ1-1; maybe TRBD1 (6 bases). V was shortened by 7 bases and J by 1 base, with 10 bases between the two germline ends. The germline gives CDR1 SQVTM, CDR2 ANQGSEA. There are 12 residues in the CDR3. As DNA, the CDR3 is TGCAGCGGTCAGGGGACGAACACTGAAGCTTTCTTT. Translating gives CSGQGTNTEAFF. The full variable domain, its missing parts supplied by reference TRBV29-1 and TRBJ1-1, is SAVISQKPSRDICQRGTSLTIQCQVDSQVTMMFWYRQQPGQSLTLIATANQGSEATYESGFVIDKFPISRPNLTFSTLTVSNMSPEDSSIYLCSGQGTNTEAFFGQGTRLTVV.

V is TRBV11-2 and J is TRBJ2-2, with 7 nucleotides matching TRBD1. Germline CDR1 reads SGHAT; CDR2 reads FQNNGV. This CDR3 is built from 13 residues. Trimming took 8 bases from V and 3 from J; bases not matched to a gene: 3. The CDR3 nucleotides are TGTGCCAGCGGACAGGAGTACACCGGGGAGCTGTTTTTT. Translating gives CASGQEYTGELFF.

This rearrangement joins TRBV2 to TRBJ1-5, with TRBD1 identical over 8 bases. Germline V gives CDR1 SNHLY, CDR2 FYNNEI. The CDR3 runs to 16 residues. Germline trimming cut 6 bases from V and 1 base from J; bases unmatched to any gene: 8. The CDR3 nucleotides are TGTGCCAGCAGCGTCCTACAGGGGGGCAGCAATCAGCCCCAGCATTTT. Translating it yields CASSVLQGGSNQPQHF.

The V and J genes are TRBV7-6 and TRBJ2-7; TRBD2 agrees at 10 bases. The CDR3 is 15 amino acids. V shed 1 base, J shed 7 bases, and the junction held 7 bases outside the gene matches. CDR1 is SGHVS and CDR2 is FNYEAQ in the germline V gene. CDR3 sequence reads: CASSLEAGGPGEQYF. The CDR3 nucleotides read TGTGCCAGCAGCTTAGAAGCGGGAGGGCCGGGAGAGCAGTACTTC.

The chain joins TRBV6-5 to TRBJ1-2, with TRBD1 as a possible D gene (6 bases). Looked up from germline, CDR1 is MNHEY and CDR2 is SVGAGI. V was shortened by 2 bases and J by 4 bases, with 14 bases between the two germline ends. The CDR3 covers 15 residues. The CDR3: CASSYRGHLGYGYTF. The CDR3 DNA sequence: TGTGCCAGCAGTTACAGGGGACACCTCGGCTATGGCTACACCTTC.